Below, 21 T cell receptor beta chains from the same sample are listed, as sequenced in a study of vaccination effects on CD4 cells after COVID-19. These receptors' antigens are unknown. Sequencing followed a ViraFEST assay step that expanded antigen-specific CD4+ T cells with viral peptide pools. Around day 10 of culture, CD4+ T cells were separated out. The cohort was immunized with two doses of either the BNT162b2 or mRNA-1273 vaccine. The table came from immunoSEQ multiplex PCR; TCRdb's copy has only in-frame clones and leaves some out. The repertoire consists of 25,000 to 30,000 clones, with 55% to 75% occurring once and the leading ten covering 9%. The material sequenced was CD4+ T cells from PBMCs cultured with HCoV-NL63 spike peptides, taken after COVID-19 vaccination. Receptors were obtained from a human donor who received a COVID-19 vaccine.

V usage is TRBV5-3 and J usage is TRBJ2-7; 9 nucleotides line up with TRBD1. TRBV5-3 is an open reading frame whose function is uncertain. J was trimmed by 0 bases and V by 5 bases; bases with no gene match: 6. The CDR3 totals 15 residues. In DNA, the CDR3 is TGTGCCAGAAGGATTGGGACAGGGCCCTCCTACGAGCAGTACTTC. Translating it yields CARRIGTGPSYEQYF.

Only a few counts were recorded for this clone. This chain links TRBV3-1 (or the pseudogene TRBV3-2) with TRBJ2-5, with D possibly TRBD2 on 5 matching bases. Germline CDR1 and CDR2: LGHDT and YNNKEL (reference sequence). The CDR3 consists of 15 residues. The V and J ends lost 6 bases and 0 bases respectively, with 14 bases between them. The CDR3 DNA is TGTGCCAGCAGTCCGGGAAGTTCAGACCAAGAGACCCAGTACTTC. It yields the protein CASSPGSSDQETQYF.

The chain links TRBV3-1 (or the pseudogene TRBV3-2) to TRBJ1-2, with 11 bases fitting TRBD1. This CDR3 has 15 amino acids. Trimming took 4 bases from V and 4 from J; bases not matched to a gene: 5. CDR1 and CDR2 (germline): LGHDT, YNNKEL (reference sequence). The CDR3 sequence is CASSPRGQGAYGYTF. The CDR3, as DNA: TGTGCCAGCAGCCCCCGAGGACAGGGGGCCTATGGCTACACCTTC.

The V and J genes are TRBV27 and TRBJ1-5; tentatively, D is TRBD1 (5 bases). There are 15 residues in the CDR3. Germline lookup yields CDR1 MNHEY and CDR2 SMNVEV (reference sequence). V lost 5 bases, J lost 2 bases, and 13 bases lay in between. In nucleotides, the CDR3 is TGTGCCAGCAGTACGCAGGGTTTAGGCAATCAGCCCCAGCATTTT. This encodes CASSTQGLGNQPQHF.

This chain uses TRBV19 with TRBJ1-1; D unresolved. The germline CDR1 and CDR2 sequences are LNHDA and SQIVND (reference sequence). Trimming removed 4 bases at V and 5 bases at J, with 11 bases between. The CDR3 totals 13 residues. CDR3 region: CASSRPESTEAFF. Here the CDR3 DNA reads TGTGCCAGTAGTAGGCCGGAATCGACTGAAGCTTTCTTT.

The genes are TRBV10-1 and TRBJ2-2; D is possibly TRBD1 (5 bases). The CDR3 length is 16 residues. Looked up from germline, CDR1 is WNHNN and CDR2 is SYGVQD (reference sequence). The V and J ends lost 5 bases and 0 bases respectively, with 13 bases between them. CDR3 DNA: TGCGCCAGCAGTTTTTCAGGGAATCCGAACACCGGGGAGCTGTTTTTT. Protein product: CASSFSGNPNTGELFF.

The chain has TRBV2 and TRBJ2-6, with 8 bases lining up with TRBD1. With 8 bases clipped from V and 0 bases from J, the junction kept 3 bases outside the gene matches. This CDR3 is built from 15 residues. Looked up from germline, CDR1 is SNHLY and CDR2 is FYNNEI. The DNA for the CDR3 is TGTGCCAGCGGACAGGGCAGCTCTGGGGCCAACGTCCTGACTTTC. Translating it yields CASGQGSSGANVLTF.

The genes are TRBV11-3 and TRBJ2-2, with D perhaps TRBD2 (6 bases). Trimming stripped 5 bases from V and 1 base from J, with 17 bases between. The CDR3 has 17 residues. Germline CDR1 is SGHNT and CDR2 is YENEEA. CDR3 sequence (DNA): TGTGCCAGCAGCCCTCCCCATTGGGAGGAGAACACCGGGGAGCTGTTTTTT. Translation gives CASSPPHWEENTGELFF.

There are a few counts of this clone. The V call is TRBV6-5, the J call TRBJ1-4, with D hard to call. The CDR3 runs 13 residues. Trimming took off 5 bases at V and 8 bases at J, with 12 bases between the two ends. Per germline, CDR1 MNHEY and CDR2 SVGAGI. The CDR3 coding sequence is TGTGCCAGCAGTCCGAGACCCCTCGAAAAACTGTTTTTT. It codes for CASSPRPLEKLFF.

This clone showed up just a few times. V is TRBV11-3 and J is TRBJ1-1; D not certain. V shed 4 bases and J shed 0 bases, with 9 bases lying between them. CDR3 length: 14 residues. Germline CDR1 is SGHNT and CDR2 is YENEEA. The CDR3 protein is CASSSSDMNTEAFF. The DNA of the CDR3 is TGTGCCAGCAGCTCCTCAGATATGAACACTGAAGCTTTCTTT.

This chain links TRBV18 with TRBJ2-1, with D possibly being TRBD1 (5 bases). Germline CDR1 is KGHSH and CDR2 is LQKENI. V shed 5 bases and J shed 2 bases, with 7 bases lying between them. The length of the CDR3 is 13 residues. CDR3 amino acids: CASSAGTYNEQFF. The CDR3 DNA reads as TGTGCCAGCTCAGCAGGGACCTACAATGAGCAGTTCTTC.

The rearrangement links TRBV2 to TRBJ2-7, with TRBD2 matching over 11 bases. The V and J ends lost 1 base and 3 bases, in that order; junction bases with no gene match: 2. This CDR3 contains 15 residues. CDR1 is SNHLY, CDR2 FYNNEI, per germline. CDR3: CASSEGLAGYYEQYF. CDR3 DNA sequence: TGTGCCAGCAGTGAAGGACTAGCGGGATACTACGAGCAGTACTTC.

V usage is TRBV24-1 and J usage is TRBJ2-6, with D uncertain. Trimming took off 5 bases at V and 2 bases at J, with 3 bases between the two ends. Germline V lookup: CDR1 KGHDR, CDR2 SFDVKD. There are 13 residues in the CDR3. CDR3: CATSATGANVLTF. The CDR3 nucleotides read TGTGCCACCAGTGCCACTGGGGCCAACGTCCTGACTTTC.

The chain recombines TRBV5-1 with TRBJ1-2, with 8 bases matching TRBD1. Germline V gene lookup returns CDR1 SGHRS and CDR2 YFSETQ. The CDR3 is made up of 14 amino acids. The V and J ends lost 4 bases and 4 bases, in that order; junction bases with no gene match: 6. CDR3 nucleotide sequence: TGCGCCAGCAGCATCCAGGGGGCAGGCTATGGCTACACCTTC. Translated, it gives CASSIQGAGYGYTF. The whole variable domain, filled in from reference TRBV5-1 and TRBJ1-2, reads KAGVTQTPRYLIKTRGQQVTLSCSPISGHRSVSWYQQTPGQGLQFLFEYFSETQRNKGNFPGRFSGRQFSNSRSEMNVSTLELGDSALYLCASSIQGAGYGYTFGSGTRLTVV.

There are a few counts of this clone. The chain employs TRBV3-1 (or the pseudogene TRBV3-2) and TRBJ1-2, with 7 bases identical to TRBD1. Germline V CDR1 and CDR2: LGHDT, YNNKEL (reference sequence). CDR3 length equals 14 residues. J was trimmed by 7 bases and V by 4 bases; bases with no gene match: 9. The chain's CDR3 is CASSPEQGKSGYTF. In DNA, the CDR3 is TGTGCCAGCAGCCCAGAACAGGGGAAGAGTGGCTACACCTTC.

The rearrangement links TRBV29-1 to TRBJ2-5; the D gene is possibly TRBD1 (6 bases). The CDR3 spans 17 residues. Germline V lookup: CDR1 SQVTM, CDR2 ANQGSEA. The ends were cut back, 1 base at V and 1 base at J, with 19 bases in the middle. CDR3 DNA: TGCAGCGTTGAAGGGTTCTTACAGGGCGAAGGCCAAGAGACCCAGTACTTC. Translated, it gives CSVEGFLQGEGQETQYF.

This clone came up a few times. V is TRBV12-3 or TRBV12-4 and J is TRBJ1-2, with TRBD1 matching over 8 bases. This CDR3 has 13 residues. Trimming cost V 5 bases and J 4 bases; bases outside gene matches: 3. CDR3: CASSGGQAYGYTF. The CDR3 bases are TGTGCCAGCAGTGGGGGACAGGCCTATGGCTACACCTTC.

The V gene is TRBV10-2, the J gene TRBJ2-7; perhaps TRBD2 as D (7 bases). The CDR3 totals 14 residues. In germline, CDR1 is WSHSY, CDR2 SAAADI. The V gene lost 6 bases and the J gene lost 2 bases, with 14 bases spanning the gap. In DNA, the CDR3 is TGCGCCAGCAGGCGGGCGGGGGCTACCTACGAGCAGTACTTC. Protein sequence: CASRRAGATYEQYF.

V gene TRBV29-1 combines with J gene TRBJ2-5, with 10 bases matching TRBD2. Germline V lookup: CDR1 SQVTM, CDR2 ANQGSEA. The CDR3 length is 15 residues. Trimming took 2 bases from V and 4 from J; bases not matched to a gene: 7. This chain's CDR3 is CSVESGGARGETQYF. The CDR3 bases are TGCAGCGTTGAAAGCGGGGGGGCCAGGGGAGAGACCCAGTACTTC.

V and J are TRBV6-5 and TRBJ2-4, with unresolved D. Germline values: CDR1 MNHEY, CDR2 SVGAGI. The CDR3 extends over 14 amino acids. Trimming shortened V by 7 bases and J by 0 bases, and 10 bases separated the two germline ends. CDR3 in amino acids: CASTQAGAKNIQYF. CDR3 sequence (DNA): TGTGCCAGCACCCAAGCAGGAGCCAAAAACATTCAGTACTTC.

V and J are TRBV19 and TRBJ2-2; 9 nucleotides match TRBD2. The CDR3 covers 14 residues. V shed 8 bases, J shed 4 bases, and the junction held 5 bases outside the gene matches. Germline CDR1 reads LNHDA; CDR2 reads SQIVND (reference sequence). Here the CDR3 reads CASCPSGATGELFF. The CDR3 nucleotides read TGTGCCAGTTGCCCTAGCGGGGCCACCGGGGAGCTGTTTTTT.